The rows below give T cell receptor beta chains drawn from one sample of a study of response to subunit inactivated influenza vaccine. MiXCR, applied by TCRdb to the RT-PCR reads, yields one record per CDR3 protein. The sample records hundreds of thousands of distinct CDR3 sequences, approximately 23% being singletons. Sequenced here: PBMCs from blood, sampled around 22 months after vaccination. These receptors all stem from a man aged 50-75 years who received an inactivated influenza vaccine. The conserved cysteine and the conserved F or W are not part of the CDR3 here.

CDR3 protein	V gene	J gene
AISQTGGNEAF	TRBV10-3	TRBJ1-1
ASSPTGENSPLH	TRBV11-3	TRBJ1-6
AISERGAQIGPQH	TRBV10-3	TRBJ1-5
ASSLGSSEQF	TRBV7-8	TRBJ2-1
ASSAWMNTEAF	TRBV12-3/TRBV12-4	TRBJ1-1
ASSPHDPSNQPQH	TRBV6-2/TRBV6-3	TRBJ1-5
ASSLSRAVNNEQF	TRBV27	TRBJ2-1
ASRGTAGGYT	TRBV28	TRBJ1-2
ASGSDSHTQY	TRBV12-5	TRBJ2-3
ASSILTSGTRTDTQY	TRBV19	TRBJ2-3
ASSQDISSGGYEQY	TRBV4-3	TRBJ2-7
ASSLVPGDQPQH	TRBV5-1	TRBJ1-5
ASSSSGWPGYT	TRBV6-2/TRBV6-3	TRBJ1-2
ASSPTQGTLSGANVLT	TRBV18	TRBJ2-6
SATDRLETQY	TRBV20-1	TRBJ2-5
ASSLDPGDQETQY	TRBV5-1	TRBJ2-5
ASSAGLREPEAF	TRBV5-1	TRBJ1-1
ATSDEGQRRY	TRBV24-1	TRBJ2-7
ATSSQELGGEQF	TRBV15	TRBJ2-1
ASSLTAGFSYEQY	TRBV28	TRBJ2-7
ASSLVGGTQETQY	TRBV7-9	TRBJ2-5
ASSPTLGPTNTEAF	TRBV5-1	TRBJ1-1
ASSFGMQETQY	TRBV7-7	TRBJ2-5
ASSLRAGGRTDTQY	TRBV7-9	TRBJ2-3
ASSVEGQGYTEAF	TRBV9	TRBJ1-1
ATSRVRRTSYNEQF	TRBV15	TRBJ2-1
ASSLSSLGFSDTQY	TRBV28	TRBJ2-3